These 28 T cell receptor beta chains were all obtained from the same sample, sequenced in a study of CD8+CD57+ T cells in acquired aplastic anemia. TCR beta VDJ combinations and CDR3 sequences were profiled from genomic DNA. TCRdb used MiXCR to reprocess the reads, holding one entry per CDR3 protein. The sample yields approximately 250,000 distinct CDR3 sequences, approximately 79% seen once. Patients chosen for sequencing had shown CD8+CD57+ cell expansion by flow cytometry. Source material: sorted CD4+, CD8+, or CD8+CD57+ T cells (not recorded which) from PBMCs. Receptors were obtained from a human donor with aplastic anemia.

The chain links TRBV7-2 to TRBJ2-3, with D tentatively TRBD2 (5 bases). The length of the CDR3 is 15 residues. CDR1 and CDR2 (germline): SGHTA, FQGNSA. Trimming shortened V by 1 base and J by 15 bases, and 23 bases separated the two germline ends. The CDR3 reads CASSLGTSGMDSPYF. Written as DNA, the CDR3 is TGTGCCAGCAGCTTAGGGACGAGCGGAATGGATTCGCCTTATTTT.

This clonotype was found once. Here the CDR3 DNA reads TGTGCCAGCAGCTTTATCAGCGGGGAGCTGTTTTTT. This gives the protein CASSFISGELFF. The V call is TRBV5-4, the J call TRBJ2-2; D is uncertain. Trimming cost V 2 bases and J 7 bases, with 6 bases left between them. The CDR3 totals 12 residues. CDR1 and CDR2 from the germline V gene are SGHNT and YYREEE (reference sequence).

As for this clonotype: A read error may produce the germline difference seen at one junction end. This rearrangement joins TRBV7-9 to TRBJ2-1; a weak D match, TRBD2 (6 bases). This CDR3 contains 14 residues. Germline CDR1 and CDR2: SEHNR and FQNEAQ (reference sequence). The CDR3: CASSWAVAADLQCF. For the CDR3, the DNA is TGTGCCAGCAGCTGGGCCGTAGCGGCTGACCTACAATGCTTC.

The chain has TRBV13 and TRBJ2-7; 8 bases are a match to TRBD1. Germline values: CDR1 PRHDT, CDR2 FYEKMQ (reference sequence). The V and J ends lost 6 bases and 6 bases, in that order; junction bases with no gene match: 16. The CDR3 runs 16 residues. The CDR3 DNA sequence: TGTGCCAGCAGGTCACCGGGACAGGCGTACCTGGCCGAGCAGTACGTC. Protein: CASRSPGQAYLAEQYV.

The chain has TRBV7-2 and TRBJ1-6; D is unresolved. With 5 bases removed from V and 17 bases from J, the gap between germline ends came to 19 bases. The germline V gene encodes CDR1 SGHTA and CDR2 FQGNSA. CDR3 length: 13 residues. DNA for the CDR3: TGTGCCAGCAGCGCAGATTCTGGGTGGACCGTCCACTTT. Amino acid sequence: CASSADSGWTVHF. Complete variable domain (other parts from reference TRBV7-2 and TRBJ1-6): GAGVSQSPSNKVTEKGKDVELRCDPISGHTALYWYRQSLGQGLEFLIYFQGNSAPDKSGLPSDRFSAERTGGSVSTLTIQRTQQEDSAVYLCASSADSGWTVHFGNGTRLTVT.

The V and J genes are TRBV11-3 and TRBJ2-1; D gene unclear. V was shortened by 5 bases and J by 8 bases, with 22 bases between the two germline ends. Germline assignment: CDR1 SGHNT and CDR2 YENEEA. There are 16 residues in the CDR3. CDR3 residues: CASSQDRGNGQDEQFF. The CDR3 coding sequence is TGTGCCAGCAGCCAAGATCGCGGAAACGGTCAGGATGAGCAGTTCTTC.

The V gene is TRBV29-1, the J gene TRBJ1-2; maybe TRBD1 (5 bases). The germline V and J ends were trimmed by 3 bases and 3 bases, with 14 bases remaining between them. CDR3 length: 14 residues. Germline loops: CDR1 SQVTM, CDR2 ANQGSEA. The CDR3 nucleotides read TGCAGCGTTGATAAGGGGAGGGAAGACTATGGCTACACCTTC. Its translation is CSVDKGREDYGYTF.

About this clonotype itself: The junction departs from the called germline gene at one end, perhaps through a read error. This chain joins TRBV7-9 and TRBJ2-4; either TRBD1 or TRBD2 may supply D (5 bases each). The CDR3 length is 12 residues. In germline, CDR1 is SEHNR, CDR2 FQNEAQ (reference sequence). CDR3 coding DNA: TGTGCCAGCAGCTTGGCGAGGGACGGGCACGTATTT. Translating it yields CASSLARDGHVF.

In regard to this clonotype: Since the CDR3 does not end with the conserved phenylalanine or tryptophan, this likely comes from a read error. It is unclear where the CDR3 begins or ends on the DNA, so no DNA is shown, and the CDR3 is as TCRdb lists it. The rearrangement joins TRBV2 to TRBJ1-1. Germline V gene lookup returns CDR1 SNHLY and CDR2 FYNNEI. Including both end residues, the CDR3 is 15 amino acids long. Here the CDR3 reads CASSLDHRDKPEDFV.

To note about this clonotype: The junction and the germline gene differ at one end; a read error may be behind it. The rearrangement links TRBV2 to TRBJ2-3; D may be TRBD1 or TRBD2 (5 bases each). Germline values: CDR1 SNHLY, CDR2 FYNNEI. This CDR3 region has 13 residues. The CDR3, as DNA: TGTGCCAGCGGGGACGGGCTCACAGATACGCAGTCTTTT. Residues: CASGDGLTDTQSF.

This clonotype showed up just once. One junction end disagrees with the germline gene, perhaps due to a read error. The chain has TRBV7-9 and TRBJ2-1; maybe TRBD2 (6 bases). Germline V gene data show CDR1 as SEHNR and CDR2 as FQNEAQ (reference sequence). The CDR3 spans 13 residues. In DNA form, the CDR3 reads TGTGCCAGCAGTTATGGGGGGATCCGTGGGAGCGTCTTC. Amino acids: CASSYGGIRGSVF. Full variable domain (remainder filled in from reference TRBV7-9 and TRBJ2-1): DTGVSQNPRHKITKRGQNVTFRCDPISEHNRLYWYRQTLGQGPEFLTYFQNEAQLEKSRLLSDRFSAERPKGSFSTLEIQRTEQGDSAMYLCASSYGGIRGSVFGPGTRLTVL.

To note about this clonotype: Mismatch with germline at one junction end may stem from a read error. The rearrangement uses TRBV7-6 and TRBJ2-3; tentatively, D is TRBD1 or TRBD2 (6 bases each). Per germline, CDR1 SGHVS and CDR2 FNYEAQ. The CDR3 is 14 residues long. The CDR3 region is CASTLGGGPATANF. CDR3 nucleotides: TGTGCCAGCACCCTAGGGGGAGGCCCCGCTACGGCCAACTTT. The entire variable domain, with the rest obtained from reference TRBV7-6 and TRBJ2-3, is as follows: GAGVSQSPRYKVTKRGQDVALRCDPISGHVSLYWYRQALGQGPEFLTYFNYEAQQDKSGLPNDRFSAERPEGSISTLTIQRTEQRDSAMYRCASTLGGGPATANFGPGTRLTVL.

V and J are TRBV7-3 and TRBJ2-3; D unclear. Looked up from germline, CDR1 is SGHTA and CDR2 is FQGTGA. Between the trimmed V and J ends, which lost 5 bases and 10 bases, there was a span of 13 bases. This CDR3 spans 12 amino acids. The CDR3 reads CASSVGWDPQYF. The CDR3, as DNA: TGTGCCAGCAGCGTAGGTTGGGATCCGCAGTATTTT.

V is TRBV7-3 and J is TRBJ2-7; no firm D call. The germline gives CDR1 SGHTA, CDR2 FQGTGA. The CDR3 contains 15 residues. With 2 bases removed from V and 0 bases from J, the gap between germline ends came to 11 bases. CDR3 bases: TGTGCCAGCAGCTTAGCCCACGGGTGCTCCTACGAGCAGTACGTC. As protein: CASSLAHGCSYEQYV.

The genes are TRBV2 and TRBJ2-1; D uncertain. Germline V gives CDR1 SNHLY, CDR2 FYNNEI. The CDR3 is made up of 15 amino acids. The germline V and J ends were trimmed by 6 bases and 11 bases, with 23 bases remaining between them. The CDR3 loop is CASSIARHPGTQQFF. In DNA, the CDR3 is TGTGCCAGCAGCATAGCTAGACATCCGGGTACGCAGCAGTTCTTC. The full variable domain, rest sourced from reference TRBV2 and TRBJ2-1, is EPEVTQTPSHQVTQMGQEVILRCVPISNHLYFYWYRQILGQKVEFLVSFYNNEISEKSEIFDDQFSVERPDGSNFTLKIRSTKLEDSAMYFCASSIARHPGTQQFFGPGTRLTVL.

With regard to this clonotype: The CDR3 does not end in the conserved phenylalanine or tryptophan, so this is likely a read error. No DNA is shown, since the ends of the CDR3 on it are uncertain; the CDR3 is the one TCRdb lists. The rearrangement joins TRBV7-3 to TRBJ2-4; no DNA check was done on the table's D call, TRBD2. The CDR3 is made up of 12 amino acids, end residues included. CDR1 and CDR2 (germline): SGHTA, FQGTGA. The CDR3 loop reads CASGVAGSYGAN.

This sequence joins TRBV9 and TRBJ1-1; maybe TRBD1 (5 bases). Germline assignment: CDR1 SGDLS and CDR2 YYNGEE. V dropped 8 bases and J dropped 5 bases, with 16 bases sitting between them. This CDR3 has 13 residues. Here the CDR3 reads CASSIEGRTEAFF. DNA for the CDR3: TGTGCCAGTAGTATTGAGGGGAGGACTGAAGCTTTCTTT.

The chain joins TRBV2 to TRBJ2-3, with a possible D match to TRBD2 (6 bases). This CDR3 is 13 amino acids long. CDR1 is SNHLY, CDR2 FYNNEI, per germline. The CDR3 loop reads CGIGDGSADTQYF. CDR3 in DNA: TGTGGCATCGGGGACGGGAGCGCAGATACGCAGTATTTT.

As regards this clonotype: The junction shows a germline mismatch at one end, possibly a read error. The rearrangement uses TRBV24-1 and TRBJ2-3; a possible D gene is TRBD1 (6 bases). Near its end, the DNA agrees better with TRBJ2-2, so the J call may be wrong. The CDR3 sequence is 15 residues long. Germline CDR1 and CDR2: KGHDR and SFDVKD. The chain's CDR3 is CATSDLSGAAGALFF. CDR3 in DNA: TGTGCCACCAGTGATTTGTCAGGGGCGGCCGGGGCGCTGTTTTTT.

For this clonotype: Compared with germline, one end of the junction differs, possibly owing to a read error. The rearrangement uses TRBV19 and TRBJ2-5; no reliable D call. The CDR3 has 15 amino acids. Germline V gives CDR1 LNHDA, CDR2 SQIVND (reference sequence). CDR3 nucleotide sequence: TGTGCCAGTAGCATAGCTCACGGAACCAACAATGAGCAGTACTTC. Its translation is CASSIAHGTNNEQYF.

As for this clonotype: A much larger clone lies one base from this, so it may be a read error. The gene calls are TRBV10-3 and TRBJ1-2; D gene ambiguous. This CDR3 spans 15 amino acids. V was shortened by 5 bases and J by 6 bases, with 19 bases between the two germline ends. Germline V CDR1 and CDR2: ENHRY, SYGVKD. The CDR3 DNA is TGTGCCATCAGTTCGACCGGGCCTTTCGCTAATGGCTACACCTTC. Its translation: CAISSTGPFANGYTF.

V and J are TRBV7-2 and TRBJ2-1; either TRBD1 or TRBD2 may fit D (5 bases each). Gene TRBJ2-4 matches the end of the DNA better, so the J call may be wrong. The CDR3 contains 14 residues. Germline lookup yields CDR1 SGHTA and CDR2 FQGNSA. For the CDR3, the DNA is TGTGCCAGCAGCTTAACAGGAGTCGCCGACTATCAGTACTTC. Encoded protein: CASSLTGVADYQYF.

For this clonotype: The CDR3 ends on some other residue instead of the conserved phenylalanine or tryptophan, so this is likely a read error. The rearrangement links TRBV9 to TRBJ2-5; D is unclear. Trimming pared 4 bases from V and 4 bases from J, leaving 8 bases between. Germline V gene sequence: CDR1 SGDLS, CDR2 YYNGEE. This CDR3 has 12 residues. Here the CDR3 DNA reads TGTGCCAGCAGCCCGGTAGCAGAGACCCAGTACCAC. It is translated as CASSPVAETQYH.

The chain's CDR3 is CASSLTRRGYYSYTF. CDR3 sequence (DNA): TGTGCCAGCAGCTTAACAAGGCGGGGGTACTACAGCTACACCTTC. J is TRBJ1-2 and V is TRBV7-9, with TRBD1 as a possible D gene (5 bases). Germline CDR1 SEHNR, CDR2 FQNEAQ (reference sequence). With 2 bases removed from V and 9 bases from J, the gap between germline ends came to 19 bases. The length of the CDR3 is 15 residues.

On this clonotype itself: Germline is not matched at one junction end, which may reflect a read error. V gene TRBV2 combines with J gene TRBJ2-5; possibly TRBD2 for D (6 bases). The CDR3 has 14 amino acids. Germline V gene data show CDR1 as SNHLY and CDR2 as FYNNEI. The CDR3 sequence is CATSRGGVQETQYW. CDR3 bases: TGTGCCACCAGTAGAGGCGGGGTGCAAGAGACCCAGTACTGG.

Worth noting for this clonotype: The junction and the germline gene differ at one end; a read error may be behind it. The rearrangement links TRBV11-3 to TRBJ2-1, with D possibly matching TRBD2 (5 bases). The CDR3 has 15 amino acids. From germline, CDR1 is SGHNT and CDR2 YENEEA. CDR3 sequence (DNA): TGTGCCAGCAGTTTAGCTATCGGAGGCTACAATGAGCAGTTCTTC. Residues: CASSLAIGGYNEQFF.

The chain recombines TRBV12-3 or TRBV12-4 with TRBJ2-3, with 11 bases fitting TRBD2. CDR3 length: 19 amino acids. The V gene end was trimmed by 8 bases and the J gene end by 0 bases; junction bases not matched to a gene: 16. This CDR3 is CASPAGTSGFGPSTDTQYF. The DNA for the CDR3 is TGTGCCAGCCCAGCGGGGACTAGCGGATTTGGGCCTAGCACAGATACGCAGTATTTT.

Concerning this clonotype itself: The DNA is omitted, as the CDR3 cannot be located on it reliably, and the CDR3 follows TCRdb's listing. This chain joins TRBV6-5 and TRBJ2-7; the tabulated D call, TRBD1, remains unverified against the DNA. Counting both end residues, the CDR3 totals 23 amino acids. Germline V gives CDR1 MNHEY, CDR2 SVGAGI. The CDR3 region is CDSSFYICSARDQEGSGGYEQYF.